The 24 T cell receptor beta chains reported below all come from one sample, sequenced in a study of T cells in Graves' hyperthyroidism and ophthalmopathy. RNA transcripts provided the source from which TCR beta CDR3 regions were amplified. TCR CDR3 regions were first amplified by RT-PCR with HTBI primers. MiXCR, applied by TCRdb to the multiplex PCR reads, yields one record per CDR3 protein. Here the sample spans around 340,000 distinct CDR3 sequences, approximately 17% being singletons. Sequencing input: blood. The receptors were gathered from a man aged 25-40 years with Graves' hyperthyroidism.

This clonotype was seen more than once but under ten times. This chain joins TRBV5-1 and TRBJ2-3; 9 bases are a match to TRBD2. V lost 4 bases and J lost 1; bases outside the gene matches: 13. The length of the CDR3 is 18 residues. Germline-derived CDR1 and CDR2 are SGHRS and YFSETQ. CDR3 protein: CASSPVGSGRLGTDTQYF. DNA of the CDR3: TGCGCCAGCAGCCCCGTGGGAAGCGGGAGGTTAGGCACAGATACGCAGTATTTT.

This rearrangement joins TRBV11-2 to TRBJ1-2, with D uncertain. The germline V gene has CDR1 SGHAT and CDR2 FQNNGV. V lost 5 bases to trimming and J lost 2 bases, with 27 bases between them. This CDR3 has 19 residues. CDR3 loop: CASSPLEIWPPGVNYGYTF. The CDR3 DNA reads TGTGCCAGCAGCCCTTTAGAGATATGGCCACCCGGGGTGAACTATGGCTACACCTTC.

The V gene is TRBV20-1, the J gene TRBJ2-6; D is ambiguous. Germline V gives CDR1 DFQATT, CDR2 SNEGSKA (reference sequence). V shed 0 bases and J shed 0 bases, with 15 bases lying between them. This CDR3 comprises 18 residues. The CDR3 loop reads CSARDLQFRSSGANVLTF. DNA of the CDR3: TGCAGTGCTAGAGACCTACAATTCCGGAGCTCTGGGGCCAACGTCCTGACTTTC.

This clonotype has a handful of counts. This CDR3 reads CASRLGVESEKLFF. The CDR3 bases are TGTGCCAGCAGATTAGGGGTTGAATCCGAAAAACTGTTTTTT. This rearrangement joins TRBV6-1 to TRBJ1-4; perhaps TRBD1 as D (5 bases). Trimming took 6 bases from V and 8 from J, leaving 16 bases between them. The CDR3 consists of 14 residues. Germline loops: CDR1 MNHNS, CDR2 SASEGT.

This clonotype turned up a few times. The rearrangement uses TRBV29-1 and TRBJ2-7; D is perhaps TRBD1 (5 bases). The CDR3 totals 12 residues. V lost 6 bases, J lost 3 bases, and 12 bases lay in between. Germline V gene data show CDR1 as SQVTM and CDR2 as ANQGSEA. The chain's CDR3 is CSVRRQNYEQYF. The DNA of the CDR3 is TGCAGCGTGAGACGACAGAACTACGAGCAGTACTTC.

This clonotype was recorded at least ten times. The rearrangement uses TRBV30 and TRBJ2-7; D is possibly TRBD2 (5 bases). CDR3 length equals 11 residues. Germline CDR1 is GTSNPN and CDR2 is SVGIG (reference sequence). Trimming removed 4 bases at V and 7 bases at J, with 11 bases between. CDR3 protein: CAWKDTGEQYF. In nucleotides, the CDR3 is TGTGCCTGGAAGGATACGGGAGAGCAGTACTTC.

This clonotype appeared many times. V gene TRBV5-1 combines with J gene TRBJ2-5; 9 nucleotides agree with TRBD2. This CDR3 spans 14 amino acids. Germline assignment: CDR1 SGHRS and CDR2 YFSETQ. After removal of 3 bases from V and 1 base from J, the junction contained 1 base not matched to a gene. The CDR3 sequence is CASSSTSGQETQYF. CDR3 bases: TGCGCCAGCAGCTCGACTAGCGGCCAAGAGACCCAGTACTTC.

This clonotype appeared once. One base away lies a much larger clone, so this may be a sequencing read error. V usage is TRBV9 and J usage is TRBJ2-7; D not resolved. The CDR3 totals 15 residues. Per the germline V gene, CDR1 is SGDLS and CDR2 is YYNGEE. CDR3 sequence: CASIVDQLSSYEQYF. CDR3 bases: TGTGCCAGCATCGTAGATCAACTGAGCTCCTACGAGCAGTACTTC.

This clonotype appeared many times. The chain employs TRBV13 and TRBJ2-3, with D hard to call. Per the germline V gene, CDR1 is PRHDT and CDR2 is FYEKMQ (reference sequence). This CDR3 is 12 amino acids long. V lost 4 bases and J lost 6, with 8 bases in between. The CDR3 bases are TGTGCCAGCAGCTCCCTCCGGGATACGCAGTATTTT. Protein: CASSSLRDTQYF.

Concerning this clonotype: An end of the junction does not agree with germline; a read error may underlie this. The chain carries TRBV7-8 and TRBJ1-5; 12 positions match TRBD1. CDR1 SGHVS and CDR2 FQNEAQ come from the germline V gene. The length of the CDR3 is 15 residues. The chain's CDR3 is CASSLGTGGNEPQHF. The CDR3 DNA reads as TGTGCCAGCAGCTTGGGGACAGGGGGCAATGAGCCCCAGCATTTT.

The chain employs TRBV10-1 and TRBJ2-1; maybe TRBD1 (5 bases). V dropped 2 bases and J dropped 8 bases, with 10 bases sitting between them. Germline CDR1 is WNHNN and CDR2 is SYGVQD (reference sequence). This CDR3 is 13 amino acids long. In nucleotides, the CDR3 is TGCGCCAGCAGTGAGAGTGGCAGGGATGAGCAGTTCTTC. It codes for CASSESGRDEQFF.

This clonotype has a count of ten or more. The chain recombines TRBV28 with TRBJ2-7, with TRBD1 identical over 10 bases. The V segment lost 2 bases and the J segment 4 bases; nucleotides outside the gene matches: 11. Germline CDR1 MDHEN, CDR2 SYDVKM. This CDR3 is built from 17 residues. CDR3 DNA: TGTGCCAGCAGTTTAGTCAGCTTCTGGGACAGGGGTTACGAGCAGTACTTC. It encodes CASSLVSFWDRGYEQYF.

V is TRBV20-1 and J is TRBJ2-2; TRBD1 agrees at 8 bases. Germline trimming cut 6 bases from V and 1 base from J; bases unmatched to any gene: 7. There are 15 residues in the CDR3. Germline V CDR1 and CDR2: DFQATT, SNEGSKA (reference sequence). The DNA for the CDR3 is TGCAGTGCCCCGGGACAGGAGATGAACACCGGGGAGCTGTTTTTT. Translation: CSAPGQEMNTGELFF.

This chain joins TRBV12-3 or TRBV12-4 and TRBJ1-5, with 8 bases identical to TRBD1. The CDR3 is 14 residues long. V was clipped by 6 bases and J by 5 bases; unmatched bases: 6. The CDR3 protein is CASRTGTGHQPQHF. The CDR3 DNA reads as TGTGCCAGCAGGACCGGGACAGGCCATCAGCCCCAGCATTTT.

Ten or more counts support this clonotype. This chain uses TRBV2 with TRBJ1-5, with D perhaps matching TRBD1 (5 bases). Germline CDR1 SNHLY, CDR2 FYNNEI. The germline V and J ends were trimmed by 8 bases and 6 bases, with 17 bases remaining between them. This CDR3 region has 14 residues. CDR3: CASFRDVRSQPQHF. CDR3 DNA: TGTGCCAGCTTTCGGGACGTTCGTAGTCAGCCCCAGCATTTT.

Ten or more counts support this clonotype. The chain combines TRBV20-1 with TRBJ2-5; 7 nucleotides line up with TRBD1. CDR3 length: 13 residues. Germline V lookup: CDR1 DFQATT, CDR2 SNEGSKA (reference sequence). V dropped 6 bases and J dropped 0; count of bases not matched to a gene: 4. CDR3 residues: CSAQTGNQETQYF. In nucleotides, the CDR3 is TGCAGTGCCCAGACAGGGAACCAAGAGACCCAGTACTTC.

The chain recombines TRBV28 with TRBJ1-5, with 8 bases fitting TRBD1. This CDR3 comprises 15 residues. The germline gives CDR1 MDHEN, CDR2 SYDVKM. The ends lost 6 bases at V and 7 bases at J; junction bases unmatched: 11. CDR3 protein: CASSSPQTGAQPQHF. CDR3 sequence (DNA): TGTGCCAGCAGCTCCCCCCAGACAGGGGCCCAGCCCCAGCATTTT.

This clonotype has a count of ten or more. The V and J genes are TRBV5-6 and TRBJ2-3; 8 bases are shared with TRBD2. The CDR3 loop spans 18 amino acids. V gave up 6 bases and J gave up 2 bases; unmatched junction bases: 17. CDR1 is SGHDT, CDR2 YYEEEE, per germline. CDR3 nucleotide sequence: TGTGCCAGCACGGGCAGGGGAGGTGGCGGGAGGTCCACAGATACGCAGTATTTT. Protein: CASTGRGGGGRSTDTQYF.

This clonotype was seen only once. At one boundary the junction diverges from the germline segment, which might be a read error. The V gene is TRBV11-2, the J gene TRBJ2-5, with 7 bases aligning to TRBD1. Per the germline V gene, CDR1 is SGHAT and CDR2 is FQNNGV. The CDR3 spans 17 residues. The CDR3 reads CASSQTYIRVQGETRYF. The CDR3 bases are TGTGCCAGCAGCCAGACCTACATTCGGGTTCAGGGGGAGACCCGGTACTTC.

This clonotype was recorded at least ten times. The rearrangement uses TRBV11-2 and TRBJ2-5, with unresolved D. Germline-derived CDR1 and CDR2 are SGHAT and FQNNGV. The ends were cut back, 0 bases at V and 5 bases at J, with 16 bases in the middle. The CDR3 has 16 residues. This chain's CDR3 is CASSLEGGGGWETQYF. CDR3 DNA sequence: TGTGCCAGCAGCTTAGAGGGTGGCGGCGGCTGGGAGACCCAGTACTTC.

This clonotype was seen repeatedly, ten times or more. The CDR3 loop reads CASSYIALGARGYTF. The CDR3 DNA reads as TGTGCCAGCAGTTACATCGCTTTGGGGGCGCGAGGCTACACCTTC. V and J are TRBV28 and TRBJ1-2; tentative D call: TRBD1 (6 bases). There are 15 residues in the CDR3. Germline V gives CDR1 MDHEN, CDR2 SYDVKM. V shed 4 bases and J shed 8 bases, with 20 bases lying between them.

This clonotype was seen many times. V and J are TRBV28 and TRBJ2-7, with D possibly TRBD1 on 6 matching bases. The CDR3 loop spans 13 amino acids. V lost 6 bases and J lost 6, with 15 bases in between. Germline assignment: CDR1 MDHEN and CDR2 SYDVKM. The CDR3 sequence: CASSLTTGREQYF. Written as DNA, the CDR3 is TGTGCCAGCAGCCTGACAACAGGGCGCGAGCAGTACTTC.

The rearrangement links TRBV2 to TRBJ2-3; D gene ambiguous. Trimming shortened V by 7 bases and J by 1 base, and 9 bases separated the two germline ends. Germline CDR1 reads SNHLY; CDR2 reads FYNNEI. The CDR3 runs to 13 residues. The CDR3 coding sequence is TGTGCCAGCATCACCGCGGGCACAGATACGCAGTATTTT. Residues: CASITAGTDTQYF.

This clonotype was counted ten times or more. The CDR3 sequence is CASSEGWGRGTEAFF. The CDR3 DNA reads TGTGCCAGCAGTGAAGGGTGGGGGAGAGGCACTGAAGCTTTCTTT. This rearrangement joins TRBV6-1 to TRBJ1-1, with a weak D call TRBD1 (5 bases). Germline V lookup: CDR1 MNHNS, CDR2 SASEGT. CDR3 length equals 15 residues. With 1 base removed from V and 4 bases from J, the gap between germline ends came to 13 bases.